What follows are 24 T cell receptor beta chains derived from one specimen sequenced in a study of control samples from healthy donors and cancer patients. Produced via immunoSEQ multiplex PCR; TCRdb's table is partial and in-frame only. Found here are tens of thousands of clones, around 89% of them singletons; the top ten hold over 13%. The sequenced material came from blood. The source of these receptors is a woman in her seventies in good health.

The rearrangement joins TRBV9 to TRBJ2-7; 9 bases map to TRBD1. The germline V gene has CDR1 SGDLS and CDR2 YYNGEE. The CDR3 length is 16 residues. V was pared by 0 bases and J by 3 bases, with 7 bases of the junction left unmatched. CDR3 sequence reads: CASSVGGTGRVYEQYF. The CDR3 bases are TGTGCCAGCAGCGTAGGTGGGACAGGGAGAGTCTACGAGCAGTACTTC.

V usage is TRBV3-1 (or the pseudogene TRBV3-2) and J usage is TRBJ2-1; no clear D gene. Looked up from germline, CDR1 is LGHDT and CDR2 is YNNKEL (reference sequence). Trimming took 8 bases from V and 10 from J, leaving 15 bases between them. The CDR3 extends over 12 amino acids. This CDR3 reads CASAPVGQEQFF. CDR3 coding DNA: TGTGCCAGCGCGCCCGTTGGGCAAGAGCAGTTCTTC.

This chain's CDR3 is CASQGGRSNEQFF. CDR3 coding DNA: TGTGCCAGCCAGGGCGGGAGAAGCAATGAGCAGTTCTTC. This rearrangement joins TRBV7-9 to TRBJ2-1; 7 bases fit TRBD2. CDR3 length: 13 amino acids. From germline, CDR1 is SEHNR and CDR2 FQNEAQ (reference sequence). V shed 8 bases and J 6 bases; nucleotides not matched to a gene: 7.

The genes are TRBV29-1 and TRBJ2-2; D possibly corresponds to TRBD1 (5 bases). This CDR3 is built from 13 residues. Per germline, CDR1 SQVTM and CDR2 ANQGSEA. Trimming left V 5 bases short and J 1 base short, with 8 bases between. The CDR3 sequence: CSVLGQNTGELFF. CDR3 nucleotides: TGCAGCGTTTTAGGACAGAACACCGGGGAGCTGTTTTTT.

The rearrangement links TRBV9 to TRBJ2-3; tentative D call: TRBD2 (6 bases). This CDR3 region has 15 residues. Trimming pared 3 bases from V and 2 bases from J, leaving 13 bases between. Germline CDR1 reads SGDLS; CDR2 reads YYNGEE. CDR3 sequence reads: CASSEGTSLTDTQYF. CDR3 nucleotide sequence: TGTGCCAGCAGCGAGGGGACTTCTCTCACAGATACGCAGTATTTT.

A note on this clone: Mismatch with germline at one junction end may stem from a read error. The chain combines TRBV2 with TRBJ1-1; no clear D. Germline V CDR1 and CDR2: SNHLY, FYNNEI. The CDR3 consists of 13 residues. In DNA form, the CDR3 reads TGTGCCAGCACTGAAGGATTGGCCACTGAAGCTTTCTTT. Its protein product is CASTEGLATEAFF.

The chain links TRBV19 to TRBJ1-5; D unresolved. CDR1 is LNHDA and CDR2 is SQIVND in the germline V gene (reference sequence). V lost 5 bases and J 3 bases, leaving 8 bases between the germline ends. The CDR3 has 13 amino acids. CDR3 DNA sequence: TGTGCCAGTAGTTGGGAACCCAATCAGCCCCAGCATTTT. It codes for CASSWEPNQPQHF.

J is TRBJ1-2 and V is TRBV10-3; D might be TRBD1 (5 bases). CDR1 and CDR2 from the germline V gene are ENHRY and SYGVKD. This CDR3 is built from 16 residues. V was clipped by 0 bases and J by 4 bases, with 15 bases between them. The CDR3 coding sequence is TGTGCCATCAGTGAGTCGAGGGGACTAACCAGCTATGGCTACACCTTC. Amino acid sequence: CAISESRGLTSYGYTF.

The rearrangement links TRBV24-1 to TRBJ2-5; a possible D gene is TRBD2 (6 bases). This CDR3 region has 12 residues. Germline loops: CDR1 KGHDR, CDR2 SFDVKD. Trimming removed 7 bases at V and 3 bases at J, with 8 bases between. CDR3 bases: TGTGCCACCAGCGGAGGGAAAGAGACCCAGTACTTC. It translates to CATSGGKETQYF.

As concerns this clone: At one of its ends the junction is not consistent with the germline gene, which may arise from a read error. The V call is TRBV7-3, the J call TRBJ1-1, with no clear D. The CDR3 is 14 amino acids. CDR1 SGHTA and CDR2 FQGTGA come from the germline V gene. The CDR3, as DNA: TGTGCCAGCAGCTTAGGCCCGACGAACGCTGAAGCTTTCTTT. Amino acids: CASSLGPTNAEAFF. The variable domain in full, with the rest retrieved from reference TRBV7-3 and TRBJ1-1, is GAGVSQTPSNKVTEKGKYVELRCDPISGHTALYWYRQSLGQGPEFLIYFQGTGAADDSGLPNDRFFAVRPEGSVSTLKIQRTERGDSAVYLCASSLGPTNAEAFFGQGTRLTVV.

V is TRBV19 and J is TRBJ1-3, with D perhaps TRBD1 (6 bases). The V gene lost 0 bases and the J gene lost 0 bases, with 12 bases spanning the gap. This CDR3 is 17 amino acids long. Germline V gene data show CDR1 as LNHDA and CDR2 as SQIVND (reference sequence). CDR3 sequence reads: CASSIDADSPSGNTIYF. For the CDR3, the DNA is TGTGCCAGTAGTATAGACGCGGACAGCCCCTCTGGAAACACCATATATTTT.

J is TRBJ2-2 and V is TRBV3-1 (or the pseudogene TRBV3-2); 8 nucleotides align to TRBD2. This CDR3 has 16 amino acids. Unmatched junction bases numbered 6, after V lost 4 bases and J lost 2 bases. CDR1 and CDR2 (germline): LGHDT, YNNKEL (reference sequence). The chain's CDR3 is CASSRGTSGNTGELFF. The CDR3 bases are TGTGCCAGCAGCCGGGGAACTAGCGGAAACACCGGGGAGCTGTTTTTT.

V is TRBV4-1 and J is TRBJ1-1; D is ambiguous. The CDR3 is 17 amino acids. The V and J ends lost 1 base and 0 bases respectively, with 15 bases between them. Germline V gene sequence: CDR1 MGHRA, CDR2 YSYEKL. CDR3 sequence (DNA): TGCGCCAGCAGCCAAGCGGCTCGTAGGACGGTGAACACTGAAGCTTTCTTT. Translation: CASSQAARRTVNTEAFF.

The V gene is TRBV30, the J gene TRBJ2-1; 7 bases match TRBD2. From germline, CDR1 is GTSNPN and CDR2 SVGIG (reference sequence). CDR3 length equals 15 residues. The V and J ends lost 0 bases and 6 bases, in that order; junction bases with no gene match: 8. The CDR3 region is CAWSVAGLNINEQFF. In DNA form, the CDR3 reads TGTGCCTGGAGTGTAGCGGGACTTAACATCAATGAGCAGTTCTTC.

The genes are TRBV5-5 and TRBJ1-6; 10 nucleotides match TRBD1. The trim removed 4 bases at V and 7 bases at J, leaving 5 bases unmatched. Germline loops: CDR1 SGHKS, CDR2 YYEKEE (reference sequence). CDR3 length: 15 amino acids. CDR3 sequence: CASSPGQGRNSPLHF. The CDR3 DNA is TGTGCCAGCAGCCCGGGACAGGGGAGAAATTCACCCCTCCACTTT.

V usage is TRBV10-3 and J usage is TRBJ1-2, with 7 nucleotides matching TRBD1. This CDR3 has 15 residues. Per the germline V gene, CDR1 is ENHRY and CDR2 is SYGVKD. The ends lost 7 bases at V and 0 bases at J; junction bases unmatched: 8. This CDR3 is CAITFGQAANYGYTF. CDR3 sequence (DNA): TGTGCCATCACCTTCGGACAGGCAGCTAACTATGGCTACACCTTC.

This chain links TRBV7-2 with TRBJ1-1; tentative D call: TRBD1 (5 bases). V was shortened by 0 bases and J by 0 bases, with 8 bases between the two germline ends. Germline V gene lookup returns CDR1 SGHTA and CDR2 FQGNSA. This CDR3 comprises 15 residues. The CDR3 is CASSLAVGVNTEAFF. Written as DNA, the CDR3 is TGTGCCAGCAGCTTAGCGGTAGGGGTGAACACTGAAGCTTTCTTT.

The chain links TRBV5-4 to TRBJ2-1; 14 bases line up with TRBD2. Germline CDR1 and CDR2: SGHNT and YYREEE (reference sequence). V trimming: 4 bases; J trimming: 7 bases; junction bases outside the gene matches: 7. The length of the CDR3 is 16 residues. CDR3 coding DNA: TGTGCCAGCAGCCCCGGGACTAGCGGGAGTAAAAATGAGCAGTTCTTC. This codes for CASSPGTSGSKNEQFF.

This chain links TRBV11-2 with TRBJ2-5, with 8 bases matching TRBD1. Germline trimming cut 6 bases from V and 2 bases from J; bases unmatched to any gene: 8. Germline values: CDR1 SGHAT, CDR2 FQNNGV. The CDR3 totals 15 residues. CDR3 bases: TGTGCCAGCAGTCCGACAGGGGCGAGGCAAGAGACCCAGTACTTC. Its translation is CASSPTGARQETQYF.

Here the CDR3 DNA reads TGTGCCAGCTCACAAGTGAACACTGAAGCTTTCTTT. Amino acid sequence: CASSQVNTEAFF. V usage is TRBV18 and J usage is TRBJ1-1; D remains ambiguous. The germline V gene has CDR1 KGHSH and CDR2 LQKENI. The length of the CDR3 is 12 residues. Trimming stripped 4 bases from V and 0 bases from J, with 3 bases between.

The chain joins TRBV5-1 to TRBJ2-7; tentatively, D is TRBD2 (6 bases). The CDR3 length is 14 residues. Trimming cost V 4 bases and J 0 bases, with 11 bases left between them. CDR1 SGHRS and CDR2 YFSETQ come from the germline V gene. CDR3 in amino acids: CASSPSSVSYEQYF. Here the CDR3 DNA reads TGCGCCAGCAGCCCTTCTAGCGTCTCCTACGAGCAGTACTTC.

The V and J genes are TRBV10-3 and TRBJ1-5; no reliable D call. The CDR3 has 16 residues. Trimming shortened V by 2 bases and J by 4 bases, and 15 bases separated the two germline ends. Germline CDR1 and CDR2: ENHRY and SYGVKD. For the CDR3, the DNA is TGTGCCATCAGTGAGACCCCGATTATGGGTAATCAGCCCCAGCATTTT. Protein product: CAISETPIMGNQPQHF.

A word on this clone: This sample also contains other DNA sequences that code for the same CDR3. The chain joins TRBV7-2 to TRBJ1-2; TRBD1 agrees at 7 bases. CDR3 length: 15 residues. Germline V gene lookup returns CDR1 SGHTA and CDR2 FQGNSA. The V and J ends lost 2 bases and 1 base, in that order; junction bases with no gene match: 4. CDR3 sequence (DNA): TGTGCCAGCAGCTTACCAGGGGGAATTAACTATGGCTACACCTTC. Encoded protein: CASSLPGGINYGYTF.

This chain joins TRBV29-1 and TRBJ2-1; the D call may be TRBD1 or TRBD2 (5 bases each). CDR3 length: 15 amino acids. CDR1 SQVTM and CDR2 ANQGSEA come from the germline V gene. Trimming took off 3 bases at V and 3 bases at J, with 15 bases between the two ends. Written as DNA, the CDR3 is TGCAGCGTTGATATCTCGGGGCTTGGCTACAATGAGCAGTTCTTC. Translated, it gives CSVDISGLGYNEQFF.